This record concerns one T cell receptor beta chain sequence. The source of the sample is a study of T cell responses to AZD1222 COVID-19 vaccine. The CDR3 spans 14 residues. V lost 2 bases and J 1 base, leaving 8 bases between the germline ends. CDR1 is KGHSH and CDR2 is LQKENI in the germline V gene. Some clones are missing from TCRdb's copy, which holds only in-frame ones; the method was immunoSEQ multiplex PCR. The profile shows more than 150,000 clones, around 94% of them singletons. The sample was peripheral blood, taken 28 days after the second AZD1222 dose. The receptor was isolated from an adult who received the AZD1222 COVID-19 vaccine. V usage is TRBV18 and J usage is TRBJ1-1; D is undetermined. The chain's CDR3 is CASSPLQENTEAFF. CDR3 DNA sequence: TGTGCCAGCTCACCATTACAAGAGAACACTGAAGCTTTCTTT.